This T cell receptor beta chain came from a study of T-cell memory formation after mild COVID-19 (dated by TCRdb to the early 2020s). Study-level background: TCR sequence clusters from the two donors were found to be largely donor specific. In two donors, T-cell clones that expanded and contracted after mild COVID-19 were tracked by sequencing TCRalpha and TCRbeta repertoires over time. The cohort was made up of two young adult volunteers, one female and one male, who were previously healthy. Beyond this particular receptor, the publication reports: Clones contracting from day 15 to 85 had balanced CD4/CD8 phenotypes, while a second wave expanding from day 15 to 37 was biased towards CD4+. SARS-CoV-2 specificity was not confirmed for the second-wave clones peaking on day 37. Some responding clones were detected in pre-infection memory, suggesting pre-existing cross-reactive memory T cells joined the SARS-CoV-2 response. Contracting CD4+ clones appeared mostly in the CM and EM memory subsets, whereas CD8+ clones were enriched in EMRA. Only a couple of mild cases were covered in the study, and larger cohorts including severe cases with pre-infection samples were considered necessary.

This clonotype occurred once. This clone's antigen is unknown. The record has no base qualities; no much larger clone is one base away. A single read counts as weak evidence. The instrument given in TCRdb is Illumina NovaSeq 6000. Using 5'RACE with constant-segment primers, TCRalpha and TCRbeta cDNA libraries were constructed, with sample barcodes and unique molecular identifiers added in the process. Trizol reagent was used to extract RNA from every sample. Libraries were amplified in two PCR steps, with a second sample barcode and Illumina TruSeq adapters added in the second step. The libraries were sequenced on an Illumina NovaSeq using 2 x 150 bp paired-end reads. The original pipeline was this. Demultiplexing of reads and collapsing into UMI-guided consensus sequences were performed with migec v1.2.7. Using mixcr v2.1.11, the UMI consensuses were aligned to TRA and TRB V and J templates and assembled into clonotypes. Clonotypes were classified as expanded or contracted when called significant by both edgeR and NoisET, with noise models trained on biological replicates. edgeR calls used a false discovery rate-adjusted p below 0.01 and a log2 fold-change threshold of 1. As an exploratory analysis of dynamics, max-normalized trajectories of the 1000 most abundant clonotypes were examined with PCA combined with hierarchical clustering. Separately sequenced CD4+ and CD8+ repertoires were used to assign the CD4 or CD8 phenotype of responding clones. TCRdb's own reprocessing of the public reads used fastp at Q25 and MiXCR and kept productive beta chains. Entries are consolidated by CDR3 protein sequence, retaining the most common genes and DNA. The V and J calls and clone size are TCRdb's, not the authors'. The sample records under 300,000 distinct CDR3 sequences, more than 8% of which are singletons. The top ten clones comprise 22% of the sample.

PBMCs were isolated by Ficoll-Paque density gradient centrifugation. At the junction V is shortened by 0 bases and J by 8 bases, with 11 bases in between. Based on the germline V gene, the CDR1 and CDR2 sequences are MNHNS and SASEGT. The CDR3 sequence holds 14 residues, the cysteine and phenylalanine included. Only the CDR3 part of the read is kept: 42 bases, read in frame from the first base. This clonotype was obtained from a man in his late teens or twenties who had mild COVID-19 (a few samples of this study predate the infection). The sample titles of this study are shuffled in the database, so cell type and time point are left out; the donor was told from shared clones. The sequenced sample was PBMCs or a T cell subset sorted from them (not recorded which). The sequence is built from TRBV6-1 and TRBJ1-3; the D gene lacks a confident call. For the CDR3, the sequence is CASSEARLWDTIYF. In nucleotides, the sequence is TGTGCCAGCAGTGAAGCGCGGCTTTGGGACACCATATATTTT.